The rows below give T cell receptor beta chains drawn from one sample of a study of tumor and adjacent non-tumor tissue in lung cancer. TCRdb re-analysed the multiplex PCR reads in MiXCR, keeping a single row per CDR3 protein. The table includes 95,000 to 150,000 distinct CDR3 sequences, roughly 64% detected once. The material sequenced was lung tumor tissue. These TCRs come from a man between 25 and 39 years old with non-small cell lung cancer. Each CDR3 is given with its conserved first and last residue. The D gene is left open where the match is weak. Clone size is not always given. Where it is, it says once, few, many or a class for expanded clones.

CDR3aa: CSASRVFGRGEQFF
CDR3nt: TGCAGTGCTAGCCGGGTCTTCGGTAGGGGTGAGCAGTTCTTC
v_gene: TRBV20-1
d_gene: .
j_gene: TRBJ2-1
abundance: .

CDR3aa: CASSPQGTVISGANVLTF
CDR3nt: TGTGCCAGCAGCCCACAAGGGACAGTGATCTCTGGGGCCAACGTCCTGACTTTC
v_gene: TRBV7-9
d_gene: TRBD1
j_gene: TRBJ2-6
abundance: many

CDR3aa: CASSIGANYGYTF
CDR3nt: TGTGCCAGTAGTATAGGTGCAAACTATGGCTACACCTTC
v_gene: TRBV19
d_gene: .
j_gene: TRBJ1-2
abundance: .

CDR3aa: CASSLAGDEQYF
CDR3nt: TGTGCCAGCAGTTTAGCCGGGGACGAGCAGTACTTC
v_gene: TRBV12-3/TRBV12-4
d_gene: .
j_gene: TRBJ2-7
abundance: many

CDR3aa: CSARDGDRIFNEQFF
CDR3nt: TGCAGTGCTAGAGATGGGGACAGGATTTTTAATGAGCAGTTCTTC
v_gene: TRBV20-1
d_gene: TRBD1
j_gene: TRBJ2-1
abundance: .

CDR3aa: CASSRVARQSGELFF
CDR3nt: TGTGCCAGTAGCCGGGTGGCGAGACAATCCGGGGAGCTGTTTTTT
v_gene: TRBV11-3
d_gene: .
j_gene: TRBJ2-2
abundance: .

CDR3aa: CASRPSGGLTGELFF
CDR3nt: TGTGCCAGCAGGCCTTCGGGGGGGTTGACCGGGGAGCTGTTTTTT
v_gene: TRBV6-6
d_gene: TRBD2
j_gene: TRBJ2-2
abundance: few

CDR3aa: CASSPHSGGSYEQYF
CDR3nt: TGTGCCAGCAGCCCCCATAGCGGGGGGAGCTACGAGCAGTACTTC
v_gene: TRBV5-4
d_gene: TRBD2
j_gene: TRBJ2-7
abundance: few

CDR3aa: CASSQTSGGLRELFF
CDR3nt: TGTGCCAGCAGTCAGACTAGTGGGGGATTAAGGGAGCTGTTTTTT
v_gene: TRBV11-3
d_gene: .
j_gene: TRBJ2-2
abundance: .

CDR3aa: CSARSVGGANEQYF
CDR3nt: TGCAGTGCTAGATCAGTCGGGGGGGCAAACGAGCAGTACTTC
v_gene: TRBV20-1
d_gene: TRBD2
j_gene: TRBJ2-7
abundance: medium-sized

CDR3aa: CVSSYSGTRTDTQYF
CDR3nt: TGTGTCAGCAGTTACTCCGGGACTCGCACAGATACGCAGTATTTT
v_gene: TRBV6-5
d_gene: .
j_gene: TRBJ2-3
abundance: few

CDR3aa: CASPDRADQETQYF
CDR3nt: TGTGCCAGCCCGGACAGGGCCGACCAAGAGACCCAGTACTTC
v_gene: TRBV13
d_gene: TRBD1
j_gene: TRBJ2-5
abundance: few

CDR3aa: CASGLGGDTDTQYF
CDR3nt: TGTGCCAGCGGCTTAGGAGGAGACACAGATACGCAGTATTTC
v_gene: TRBV11-2
d_gene: .
j_gene: TRBJ2-3
abundance: .

CDR3aa: CASSRGLVNEQYF
CDR3nt: TGTGCCAGCAGCCGAGGACTAGTCAACGAGCAGTACTTC
v_gene: TRBV13
d_gene: TRBD2
j_gene: TRBJ2-7
abundance: once

CDR3aa: CATGQDIYREGTEAFF
CDR3nt: TGCGCCACCGGCCAAGATATCTACAGGGAAGGCACTGAAGCTTTCTTT
v_gene: TRBV4-1
d_gene: .
j_gene: TRBJ1-1
abundance: .

CDR3aa: CASSPWAWPNGNTF
CDR3nt: TGTGCCAGCAGCCCGTGGGCGTGGCCGAACGGCAACACCTTC
v_gene: TRBV11-2
d_gene: .
j_gene: TRBJ1-2
abundance: .

CDR3aa: CASNLGNTNEKLFF
CDR3nt: TGTGCCAGCAACTTAGGGAATACTAATGAAAAACTGTTTTTT
v_gene: TRBV7-9
d_gene: .
j_gene: TRBJ1-4
abundance: .

CDR3aa: CASRSGGHEQYF
CDR3nt: TGCGCCAGCCGCAGTGGGGGCCACGAGCAGTACTTC
v_gene: TRBV5-1
d_gene: .
j_gene: TRBJ2-7
abundance: .

CDR3aa: CASSYSDSSQPQHF
CDR3nt: TGTGCCAGCAGTTACAGTGATAGCAGTCAGCCCCAGCATTTT
v_gene: TRBV6-6
d_gene: .
j_gene: TRBJ1-5
abundance: .

CDR3aa: CSASGHGLGGGQFF
CDR3nt: TGCAGCGCTAGCGGGCATGGGTTGGGCGGGGGGCAGTTCTTC
v_gene: TRBV20-1
d_gene: TRBD2
j_gene: TRBJ2-1
abundance: .

CDR3aa: CASRSGLTGELFF
CDR3nt: TGTGCCAGCAGGTCGGGGCTCACCGGGGAGCTGTTTTTT
v_gene: TRBV12-3/TRBV12-4
d_gene: .
j_gene: TRBJ2-2
abundance: few

CDR3aa: CASGWNLYNEQFF
CDR3nt: TGTGCCAGTGGTTGGAACCTATACAATGAGCAGTTCTTC
v_gene: TRBV6-2/TRBV6-3
d_gene: .
j_gene: TRBJ2-1
abundance: .

CDR3aa: CASSYGSSLNSYEQYF
CDR3nt: TGTGCCAGCAGTTACGGCAGTAGCTTGAACTCCTACGAGCAGTATTTC
v_gene: TRBV6-5
d_gene: .
j_gene: TRBJ2-7
abundance: .

CDR3aa: CSARDRGQASYEQYF
CDR3nt: TGCAGTGCTAGAGATAGGGGTCAGGCGTCCTACGAGCAGTACTTC
v_gene: TRBV20-1
d_gene: .
j_gene: TRBJ2-7
abundance: .

CDR3aa: CSALLLAGALTDTQYF
CDR3nt: TGCAGTGCCCTCTTACTAGCGGGAGCATTGACAGATACGCAGTATTTT
v_gene: TRBV20-1
d_gene: TRBD2
j_gene: TRBJ2-3
abundance: many

CDR3aa: CASSLDGTGSNNEQFF
CDR3nt: TGTGCCAGCAGCTTGGACGGGACGGGATCCAACAATGAGCAGTTCTTC
v_gene: TRBV5-4
d_gene: .
j_gene: TRBJ2-1
abundance: .

CDR3aa: CSARLATSGLSYEQYF
CDR3nt: TGCAGTGCTAGACTTGCGACTAGCGGCCTATCCTACGAGCAGTACTTC
v_gene: TRBV20-1
d_gene: TRBD2
j_gene: TRBJ2-7
abundance: many

CDR3aa: CASSLRGVSNEQFF
CDR3nt: TGCGCCAGCAGCTTACGGGGGGTAAGCAATGAGCAGTTCTTC
v_gene: TRBV5-1
d_gene: TRBD2
j_gene: TRBJ2-1
abundance: .

CDR3aa: CSAQEDVISDYTF
CDR3nt: TGCAGCGCCCAAGAAGATGTAATCTCGGACTACACCTTC
v_gene: TRBV29-1
d_gene: .
j_gene: TRBJ1-2
abundance: .

CDR3aa: CASSLKKRQGPGNTIYF
CDR3nt: TGTGCCAGCAGTCTCAAAAAAAGACAGGGCCCTGGAAACACCATATATTTT
v_gene: TRBV6-6
d_gene: TRBD1
j_gene: TRBJ1-3
abundance: many

CDR3aa: CTSSRENSPLHF
CDR3nt: TGCACCAGCAGCCGGGAGAATTCACCCCTCCACTTT
v_gene: TRBV4-3
d_gene: .
j_gene: TRBJ1-6
abundance: .

CDR3aa: CASSQLKGTNYNEQFF
CDR3nt: TGTGCCAGCAGCCAACTAAAGGGGACAAACTACAATGAGCAGTTCTTC
v_gene: TRBV14
d_gene: .
j_gene: TRBJ2-1
abundance: many

CDR3aa: CASSLDVLRQNSGELFF
CDR3nt: TGTGCCAGCAGCTTAGACGTTTTGCGCCAAAACAGCGGGGAGCTGTTTTTT
v_gene: TRBV7-8
d_gene: .
j_gene: TRBJ2-2
abundance: .

CDR3aa: CASSHGRDSFGYGHTF
CDR3nt: TGCGCCAGCAGCCACGGCAGGGATTCGTTCGGCTACGGCCACACCTTC
v_gene: TRBV4-1
d_gene: .
j_gene: TRBJ1-2
abundance: .

CDR3aa: CASSLGQGADELFF
CDR3nt: TGTGCCAGCAGCCTAGGACAGGGGGCGGATGAGCTGTTCTTC
v_gene: TRBV13
d_gene: TRBD1
j_gene: TRBJ2-1
abundance: .

CDR3aa: CASTHLGRATHNIQYF
CDR3nt: TGCGCCAGCACCCACTTAGGCAGGGCGACCCATAACATTCAGTACTTC
v_gene: TRBV11-1
d_gene: .
j_gene: TRBJ2-4
abundance: .

CDR3aa: CNVDRDDGYTF
CDR3nt: TGCAACGTTGACAGGGACGATGGCTACACCTTC
v_gene: TRBV29-1
d_gene: TRBD1
j_gene: TRBJ1-2
abundance: once

CDR3aa: CASSLGWPGGLDTQYF
CDR3nt: TGTGCCAGCAGCTTAGGTTGGCCAGGGGGCCTAGATACGCAGTATTTT
v_gene: TRBV11-3
d_gene: TRBD1
j_gene: TRBJ2-3
abundance: .

CDR3aa: CAIGQGGTDTQYF
CDR3nt: TGTGCCATCGGACAGGGCGGCACAGATACGCAGTATTTT
v_gene: TRBV13
d_gene: TRBD1
j_gene: TRBJ2-3
abundance: few

CDR3aa: CASRELAEETQYF
CDR3nt: TGCGCCAGCAGAGAACTAGCGGAAGAGACCCAGTACTTC
v_gene: TRBV5-1
d_gene: TRBD2
j_gene: TRBJ2-5
abundance: .

CDR3aa: CASSFEGLNPGYTF
CDR3nt: TGCGCCAGCAGCTTCGAGGGCCTCAACCCTGGCTACACCTTC
v_gene: TRBV5-1
d_gene: .
j_gene: TRBJ1-2
abundance: .

CDR3aa: CASSQAEGRVDGELFF
CDR3nt: TGTGCCAGCAGCCAAGCGGAAGGCAGGGTAGACGGGGAACTGTTTTTT
v_gene: TRBV4-2
d_gene: .
j_gene: TRBJ2-2
abundance: .

CDR3aa: CASSLAVKASGNHEQFF
CDR3nt: TGTGCCAGCAGCTTAGCGGTAAAAGCTAGCGGGAACCATGAGCAGTTCTTC
v_gene: TRBV11-2
d_gene: TRBD2
j_gene: TRBJ2-1
abundance: medium-sized

CDR3aa: CASSYSTDNMSTEAFF
CDR3nt: TGTGCCAGCAGTTACTCGACGGACAACATGAGCACTGAAGCCTTCTTT
v_gene: TRBV6-2/TRBV6-3
d_gene: .
j_gene: TRBJ1-1
abundance: .

CDR3aa: CAISDLGQDYEQYF
CDR3nt: TGTGCCATCAGTGACCTGGGACAAGACTACGAGCAGTACTTC
v_gene: TRBV10-3
d_gene: .
j_gene: TRBJ2-7
abundance: many

CDR3aa: CVTSGQGGHETQYF
CDR3nt: TGTGTCACCAGTGGACAGGGAGGGCATGAGACCCAATACTTC
v_gene: TRBV24-1
d_gene: .
j_gene: TRBJ2-5
abundance: .

CDR3aa: CASSIPGVTSRNEQFF
CDR3nt: TGTGCCAGCAGCATCCCCGGTGTCACGAGTCGCAATGAGCAGTTCTTC
v_gene: TRBV11-2
d_gene: .
j_gene: TRBJ2-1
abundance: .

CDR3aa: CTSARRAGGGNEQFF
CDR3nt: TGTACCAGCGCAAGGAGAGCGGGGGGAGGGAATGAGCAGTTTTTC
v_gene: TRBV5-5
d_gene: TRBD2
j_gene: TRBJ2-1
abundance: .

CDR3aa: CASSFQGPTEAFF
CDR3nt: TGTGCCAGCAGCTTTCAGGGACCCACTGAAGCTTTCTTT
v_gene: TRBV11-2
d_gene: .
j_gene: TRBJ1-1
abundance: many

CDR3aa: CASSLDPGRGACYTF
CDR3nt: TGTGCCAGCAGCTTAGATCCGGGACGGGGGGCGTGCTACACCTTC
v_gene: TRBV11-2
d_gene: .
j_gene: TRBJ1-2
abundance: .

CDR3aa: CASSLQGGNEQFF
CDR3nt: TGTGCCAGCAGCTTGCAGGGAGGAAATGAGCAGTTCTTC
v_gene: TRBV5-5
d_gene: .
j_gene: TRBJ2-1
abundance: many

CDR3aa: CAWRGSWRVSAGYTF
CDR3nt: TGTGCCTGGAGGGGGTCATGGAGGGTTTCTGCTGGCTACACCTTC
v_gene: TRBV30
d_gene: .
j_gene: TRBJ1-2
abundance: .

CDR3aa: CASSLTGGTSNEQFF
CDR3nt: TGTGCCAGCAGCTTAACAGGGGGCACTTCCAATGAGCAGTTCTTC
v_gene: TRBV7-9
d_gene: TRBD1
j_gene: TRBJ2-1
abundance: few

CDR3aa: CASSPPSAYEQYF
CDR3nt: TGTGCCAGCTCACCACCCAGCGCCTACGAGCAGTACTTC
v_gene: TRBV18
d_gene: .
j_gene: TRBJ2-7
abundance: .

CDR3aa: CASSRAPGTGNTIYF
CDR3nt: TGTGCCAGCAGCCGAGCCCCAGGGACCGGAAACACCATATATTTT
v_gene: TRBV11-2
d_gene: .
j_gene: TRBJ1-3
abundance: .